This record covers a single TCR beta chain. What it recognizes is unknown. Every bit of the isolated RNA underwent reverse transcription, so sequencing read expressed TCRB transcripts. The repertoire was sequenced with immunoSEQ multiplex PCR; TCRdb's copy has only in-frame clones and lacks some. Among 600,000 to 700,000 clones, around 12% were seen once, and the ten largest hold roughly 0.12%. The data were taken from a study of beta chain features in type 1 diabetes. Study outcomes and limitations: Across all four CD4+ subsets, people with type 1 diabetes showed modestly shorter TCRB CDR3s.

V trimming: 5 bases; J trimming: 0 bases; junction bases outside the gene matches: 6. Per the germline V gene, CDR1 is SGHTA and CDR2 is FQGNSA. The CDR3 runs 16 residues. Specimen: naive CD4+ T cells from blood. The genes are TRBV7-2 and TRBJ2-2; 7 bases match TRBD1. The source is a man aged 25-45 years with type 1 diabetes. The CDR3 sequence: CASSTQGTANTGELFF. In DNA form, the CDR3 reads TGTGCCAGCAGCACACAGGGGACCGCGAACACCGGGGAGCTGTTTTTT.